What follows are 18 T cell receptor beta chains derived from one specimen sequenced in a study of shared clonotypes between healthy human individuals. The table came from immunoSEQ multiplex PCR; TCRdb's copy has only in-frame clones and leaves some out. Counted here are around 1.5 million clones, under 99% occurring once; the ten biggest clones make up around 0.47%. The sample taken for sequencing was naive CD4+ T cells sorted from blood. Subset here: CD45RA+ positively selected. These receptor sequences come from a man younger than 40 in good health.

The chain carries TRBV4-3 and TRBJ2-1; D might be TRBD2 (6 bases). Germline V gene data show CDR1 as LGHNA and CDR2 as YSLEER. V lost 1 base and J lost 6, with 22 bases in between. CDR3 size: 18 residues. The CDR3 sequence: CASSQAARATLGGNEQFF. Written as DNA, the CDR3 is TGCGCCAGCAGCCAAGCTGCGCGGGCCACCTTGGGGGGCAATGAGCAGTTCTTC.

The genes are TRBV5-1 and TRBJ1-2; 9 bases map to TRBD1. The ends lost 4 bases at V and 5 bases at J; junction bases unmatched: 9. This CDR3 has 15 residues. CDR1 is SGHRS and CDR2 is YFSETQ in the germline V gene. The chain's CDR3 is CASSLRTGADYGYTF. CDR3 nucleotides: TGCGCCAGCAGCCTGCGGACAGGGGCTGATTATGGCTACACCTTC.

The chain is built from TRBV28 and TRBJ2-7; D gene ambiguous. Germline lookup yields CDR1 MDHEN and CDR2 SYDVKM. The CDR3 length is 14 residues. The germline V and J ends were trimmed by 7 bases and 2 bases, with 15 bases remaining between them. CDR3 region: CASIPVGFAYEQYF. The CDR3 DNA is TGTGCCAGCATTCCGGTGGGGTTCGCCTACGAGCAGTACTTC.

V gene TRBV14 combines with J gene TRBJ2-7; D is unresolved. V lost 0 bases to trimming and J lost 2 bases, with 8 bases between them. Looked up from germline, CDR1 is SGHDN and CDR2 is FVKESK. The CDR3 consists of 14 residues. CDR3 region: CASSQDLPPYEQYF. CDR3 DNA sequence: TGTGCCAGCAGCCAAGATCTCCCCCCCTACGAGCAGTACTTC.

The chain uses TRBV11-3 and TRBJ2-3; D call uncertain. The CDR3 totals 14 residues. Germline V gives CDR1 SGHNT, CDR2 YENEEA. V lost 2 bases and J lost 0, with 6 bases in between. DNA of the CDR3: TGTGCCAGCAGCTTATCCGTAAGCACAGATACGCAGTATTTT. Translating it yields CASSLSVSTDTQYF.

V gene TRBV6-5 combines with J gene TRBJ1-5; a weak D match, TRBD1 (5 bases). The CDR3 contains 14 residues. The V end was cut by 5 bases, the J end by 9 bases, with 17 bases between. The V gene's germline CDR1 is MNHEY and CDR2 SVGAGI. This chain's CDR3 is CASSQSRSRAPQHF. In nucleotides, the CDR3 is TGTGCCAGCAGTCAATCGAGATCCAGGGCGCCCCAGCATTTT.

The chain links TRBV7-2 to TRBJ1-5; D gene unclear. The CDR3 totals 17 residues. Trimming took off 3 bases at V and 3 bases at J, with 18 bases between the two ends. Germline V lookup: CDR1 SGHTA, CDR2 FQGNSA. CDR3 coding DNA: TGTGCCAGCAGCTTCTTCGGCAGGTTGGCCCCCAATCAGCCCCAGCATTTT. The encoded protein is CASSFFGRLAPNQPQHF.

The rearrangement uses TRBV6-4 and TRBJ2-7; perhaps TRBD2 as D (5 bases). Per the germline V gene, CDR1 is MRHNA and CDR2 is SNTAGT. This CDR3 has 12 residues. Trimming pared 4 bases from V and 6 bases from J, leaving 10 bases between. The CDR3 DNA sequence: TGTGCCAGCAGTGGAGCGGAGAGCGAGCAGTACTTC. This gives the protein CASSGAESEQYF.

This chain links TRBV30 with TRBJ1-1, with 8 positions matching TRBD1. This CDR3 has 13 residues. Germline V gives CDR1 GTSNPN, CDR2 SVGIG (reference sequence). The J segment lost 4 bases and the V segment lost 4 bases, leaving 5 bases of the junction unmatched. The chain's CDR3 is CAWNRGAITEAFF. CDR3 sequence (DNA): TGTGCCTGGAACAGGGGGGCGATCACTGAAGCTTTCTTT. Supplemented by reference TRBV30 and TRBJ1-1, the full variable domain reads SQTIHQWPATLVQPVGSPLSLECTVEGTSNPNLYWYRQAAGRGLQLLFYSVGIGQISSEVPQNLSASRPQDRQFILSSKKLLLSDSGFYLCAWNRGAITEAFFGQGTRLTVV.

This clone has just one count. The CDR3 loop reads CASSRDSLLTYEQYF. CDR3 sequence (DNA): TGTGCCAGCAGCCGGGACAGCCTACTCACCTACGAGCAGTACTTC. J is TRBJ2-7 and V is TRBV5-8; 7 nucleotides line up with TRBD1. With V trimmed by 4 bases and J by 2 bases, 9 bases remained unmatched. Per germline, CDR1 SGHTS and CDR2 YDEGEE. The CDR3 has 15 residues.

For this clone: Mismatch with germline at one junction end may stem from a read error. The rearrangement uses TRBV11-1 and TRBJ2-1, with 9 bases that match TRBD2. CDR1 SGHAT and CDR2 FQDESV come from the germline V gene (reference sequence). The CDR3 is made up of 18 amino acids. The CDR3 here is CASTLIRPTSGSSNEQFF. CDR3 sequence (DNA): TGTGCCAGCACCCTTATTCGTCCGACTAGCGGATCCTCCAATGAGCAGTTCTTC.

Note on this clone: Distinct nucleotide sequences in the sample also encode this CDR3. The CDR3 DNA reads TGTGCCAGCAGCTACAGGGGCAATCAGCCCCAGCATTTT. Translating gives CASSYRGNQPQHF. The chain combines TRBV7-2 with TRBJ1-5; D may be TRBD1 (6 bases). Trimming took 4 bases from V and 2 from J, leaving 6 bases between them. The germline CDR1 and CDR2 sequences are SGHTA and FQGNSA. The CDR3 consists of 13 residues.

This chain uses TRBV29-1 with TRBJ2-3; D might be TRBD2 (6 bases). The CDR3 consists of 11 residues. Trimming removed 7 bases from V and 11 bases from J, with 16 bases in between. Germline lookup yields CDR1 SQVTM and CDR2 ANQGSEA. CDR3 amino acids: CSARDSSGQYF. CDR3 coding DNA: TGCAGCGCCAGGGACTCTTCTGGGCAGTATTTT.

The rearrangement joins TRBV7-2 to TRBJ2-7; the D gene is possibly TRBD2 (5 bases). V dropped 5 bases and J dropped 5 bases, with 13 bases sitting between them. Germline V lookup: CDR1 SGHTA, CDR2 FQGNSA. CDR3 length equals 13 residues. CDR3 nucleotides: TGTGCCAGCAGCGCGATACTAGGACACGAGCAGTACTTC. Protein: CASSAILGHEQYF.

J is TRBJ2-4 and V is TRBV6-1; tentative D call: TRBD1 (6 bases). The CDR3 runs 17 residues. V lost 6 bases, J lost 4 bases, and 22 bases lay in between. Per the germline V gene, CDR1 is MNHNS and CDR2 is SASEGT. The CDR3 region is CASSESPTTGPKNIQYF. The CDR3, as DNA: TGTGCCAGCAGCGAAAGTCCGACGACAGGCCCAAAAAACATTCAGTACTTC.

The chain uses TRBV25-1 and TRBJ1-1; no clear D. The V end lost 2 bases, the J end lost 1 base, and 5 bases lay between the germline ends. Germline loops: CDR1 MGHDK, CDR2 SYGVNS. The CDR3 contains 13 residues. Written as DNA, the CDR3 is TGTGCCAGCAGTGAAAGTCCGAACACTGAAGCTTTCTTT. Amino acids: CASSESPNTEAFF.

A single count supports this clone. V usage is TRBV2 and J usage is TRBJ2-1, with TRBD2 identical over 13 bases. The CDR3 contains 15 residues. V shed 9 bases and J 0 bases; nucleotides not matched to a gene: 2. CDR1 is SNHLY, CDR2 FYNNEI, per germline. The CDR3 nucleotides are TGTGCCAGTACTAGCGGGAGGGCCTCCTACAATGAGCAGTTCTTC. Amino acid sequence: CASTSGRASYNEQFF.

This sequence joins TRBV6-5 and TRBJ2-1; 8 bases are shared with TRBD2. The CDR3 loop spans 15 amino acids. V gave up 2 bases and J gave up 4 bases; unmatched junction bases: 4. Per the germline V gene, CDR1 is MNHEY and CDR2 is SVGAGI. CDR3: CASSYKGLVYNEQFF. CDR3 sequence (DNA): TGTGCCAGCAGTTACAAGGGACTAGTTTACAATGAGCAGTTCTTC.